The 30 T cell receptor beta chains listed next were all sequenced from one sample in a study of cytomegalovirus exposure and HLA in healthy donors. 60 Vbeta and 13 Jbeta primers were used in PCR. Assay: immunoSEQ multiplex PCR; the TCRdb copy retains only in-frame clones and omits some. The sample records more than 90,000 clones, roughly 74% being singletons. Sequences were obtained from PBMCs. The receptors here all came from a woman aged 40 to 50 in good health and CMV-seronegative.

V gene TRBV11-3 combines with J gene TRBJ2-5, with 8 bases lining up with TRBD1. Losses at the gene ends were 6 bases for V and 5 bases for J; bases not matched to a gene: 11. CDR3 length: 15 amino acids. Per germline, CDR1 SGHNT and CDR2 YENEEA. CDR3 sequence: CASSFGQGQGETQYF. The DNA for the CDR3 is TGTGCCAGCAGTTTCGGACAGGGTCAGGGGGAGACCCAGTACTTC.

The V call is TRBV11-1, the J call TRBJ2-7; 7 bases agree with TRBD1. CDR1 is SGHAT and CDR2 is FQDESV in the germline V gene (reference sequence). The CDR3 is 14 amino acids. V trimming: 4 bases; J trimming: 2 bases; junction bases outside the gene matches: 5. CDR3 sequence reads: CASSYPGTAYEQYF. The CDR3 bases are TGTGCCAGCAGCTACCCCGGGACAGCCTACGAGCAGTACTTC.

The chain has TRBV6-5 and TRBJ1-6; D is perhaps TRBD1 (5 bases). The germline V gene encodes CDR1 MNHEY and CDR2 SVGAGI. Trimming removed 6 bases from V and 7 bases from J, with 10 bases in between. The length of the CDR3 is 13 residues. The CDR3 DNA is TGTGCCAGCAGGGACATCTCCAATTCACCCCTCCACTTT. It translates to CASRDISNSPLHF.

This chain links TRBV6-5 with TRBJ2-1; 12 positions match TRBD2. The CDR3 sequence is 15 residues long. The germline CDR1 and CDR2 sequences are MNHEY and SVGAGI. Trimming at V came to 6 bases and at J to 5 bases, leaving 5 bases not matched to a gene. The DNA for the CDR3 is TGTGCCAGCAGCTCTAGCGGGGGGGCCGACAATGAGCAGTTCTTC. It encodes CASSSSGGADNEQFF.

The chain recombines TRBV5-8 with TRBJ1-4; the D is unclear. Germline CDR1 SGHTS, CDR2 YDEGEE. V gave up 4 bases and J gave up 3 bases, with 13 bases separating them. CDR3 length: 15 residues. CDR3 protein: CASSPRGGANEKLFF. Written as DNA, the CDR3 is TGTGCCAGCAGCCCGCGGGGAGGTGCTAATGAAAAACTGTTTTTT.

This clone has just a few counts. V and J are TRBV9 and TRBJ2-3; maybe TRBD1 (7 bases). This CDR3 region has 14 residues. V dropped 4 bases and J dropped 3 bases, with 12 bases sitting between them. Germline assignment: CDR1 SGDLS and CDR2 YYNGEE. The CDR3 spells CASSLTGTTDTQYF. For the CDR3, the DNA is TGTGCCAGCAGCCTGACAGGGACTACAGATACGCAGTATTTT.

The CDR3 nucleotides read TGTGCCACCCGCGGGGAGGAACAGCCCCAGCATTTT. This codes for CATRGEEQPQHF. The rearrangement uses TRBV10-3 and TRBJ1-5, with D unclear. Germline CDR1 and CDR2: ENHRY and SYGVKD. V lost 10 bases, J lost 7 bases, and 14 bases lay in between. This CDR3 spans 12 amino acids.

The rearrangement links TRBV9 to TRBJ1-3; possible D gene TRBD1, 5 bases. This CDR3 is 15 amino acids long. The germline gives CDR1 SGDLS, CDR2 YYNGEE. V lost 3 bases to trimming and J lost 0 bases, with 10 bases between them. The CDR3 nucleotides are TGTGCCAGCAGCGCGATGGACATCTCTGGAAACACCATATATTTT. It specifies CASSAMDISGNTIYF. The entire variable domain, with the rest obtained from reference TRBV9 and TRBJ1-3, is as follows: DSGVTQTPKHLITATGQRVTLRCSPRSGDLSVYWYQQSLDQGLQFLIQYYNGEERAKGNILERFSAQQFPDLHSELNLSSLELGDSALYFCASSAMDISGNTIYFGEGSWLTVV.

The rearrangement uses TRBV15 and TRBJ2-7; 7 bases map to TRBD1. The J segment lost 5 bases and the V segment lost 0 bases, leaving 4 bases of the junction unmatched. Germline CDR1 is LNHNV and CDR2 is YYDKDF (reference sequence). This CDR3 contains 14 residues. The CDR3 sequence is CATSRDRGQNEQYF. The CDR3 nucleotides read TGTGCCACCAGCAGAGATCGGGGACAGAACGAGCAGTACTTC.

The V call is TRBV12-1, the J call TRBJ2-7; TRBD2, as called in the table, went unchecked against the DNA. TRBV12-1 is tagged as a pseudogene. The CDR3 totals 14 residues. CDR3 coding DNA: TGTGCCAGCAGCTTATATCGCAGGGAGGACGAGCAGTACTTC. It encodes CASSLYRREDEQYF.

The chain couples TRBV27 to TRBJ2-1; TRBD2 might be the D (5 bases). CDR3 length equals 18 residues. V was shortened by 0 bases and J by 5 bases, with 20 bases between the two germline ends. Germline CDR1 is MNHEY and CDR2 is SMNVEV (reference sequence). The CDR3 sequence is CASSLSYPVHGVDNEQFF. DNA of the CDR3: TGTGCCAGCAGTTTATCGTACCCCGTTCACGGGGTCGACAATGAGCAGTTCTTC.

A single count supports this clone. This chain uses TRBV11-2 with TRBJ2-5; D not certain. Matching the DNA end better, TRBJ2-7 makes the J call doubtful. Per the germline V gene, CDR1 is SGHAT and CDR2 is FQNNGV. The CDR3 contains 10 residues. The CDR3 loop is CASSLTEQYF. In DNA, the CDR3 is TGTGCCAGCAGCTTAACCGAGCAGTACTTC.

The J gene is TRBJ2-1, the V gene TRBV9; D is unclear. Germline CDR1 is SGDLS and CDR2 is YYNGEE. The CDR3 loop spans 12 amino acids. The V and J ends lost 8 bases and 5 bases respectively, with 11 bases between them. The chain's CDR3 is CASGRLDNEQFF. CDR3 coding DNA: TGTGCCAGTGGCCGTCTGGACAATGAGCAGTTCTTC.

This clone was counted only a few times. The gene calls are TRBV7-9 and TRBJ2-7; no clear D gene. The ends were cut back, 5 bases at V and 5 bases at J, with 16 bases in the middle. CDR1 is SEHNR and CDR2 is FQNEAQ in the germline V gene (reference sequence). This CDR3 comprises 14 residues. CDR3 coding DNA: TGTGCCAGCAGCCGAGTCGCGAGGTTCGACGAGCAGTACTTC. Encoded protein: CASSRVARFDEQYF.

The chain couples TRBV10-2 to TRBJ2-7; TRBD1 might be the D (6 bases). Per germline, CDR1 WSHSY and CDR2 SAAADI. The CDR3 extends over 11 amino acids. The DNA of the CDR3 is TGCGCTACAGGGCCGTCCTACGAGCAGTACTTC. Translating it yields CATGPSYEQYF.

The rearrangement uses TRBV5-1 and TRBJ1-4; 11 bases line up with TRBD1. This CDR3 is 19 amino acids long. The germline CDR1 and CDR2 sequences are SGHRS and YFSETQ. V lost 3 bases and J lost 0; bases outside the gene matches: 10. The CDR3, as DNA: TGCGCCAGCAGCTCGACGAGGACAGGGGGCGCATCAACTAATGAAAAACTGTTTTTT. Amino acids: CASSSTRTGGASTNEKLFF.

This chain joins TRBV9 and TRBJ2-1; weak D call: TRBD2 (7 bases). The CDR3 is made up of 15 amino acids. Trimming stripped 0 bases from V and 6 bases from J, with 13 bases between. Per the germline V gene, CDR1 is SGDLS and CDR2 is YYNGEE. CDR3 loop: CASSVVGGEGNEQFF. As DNA, the CDR3 is TGTGCCAGCAGCGTAGTAGGGGGGGAAGGCAATGAGCAGTTCTTC. Full variable domain (rest looked up from reference TRBV9 and TRBJ2-1): DSGVTQTPKHLITATGQRVTLRCSPRSGDLSVYWYQQSLDQGLQFLIQYYNGEERAKGNILERFSAQQFPDLHSELNLSSLELGDSALYFCASSVVGGEGNEQFFGPGTRLTVL.

This clone was detected only a few times. This rearrangement joins TRBV9 to TRBJ1-1, with D maybe TRBD1 (6 bases). The V end lost 4 bases, the J end lost 4 bases, and 17 bases lay between the germline ends. The length of the CDR3 is 15 residues. Germline CDR1 SGDLS, CDR2 YYNGEE. CDR3 residues: CASSPHQQGRTEAFF. The CDR3 nucleotides read TGTGCCAGCAGCCCCCATCAACAGGGTCGCACTGAAGCTTTCTTT.

The rearrangement joins TRBV30 to TRBJ2-3; 9 nucleotides line up with TRBD1. This CDR3 region has 15 residues. The V gene end was trimmed by 0 bases and the J gene end by 8 bases; junction bases not matched to a gene: 9. Germline lookup yields CDR1 GTSNPN and CDR2 SVGIG (reference sequence). CDR3 amino acids: CAWSVYGTGIGTQYF. The CDR3 nucleotides read TGTGCCTGGAGTGTATACGGGACAGGGATCGGTACGCAGTATTTT.

V is TRBV27 and J is TRBJ2-5; TRBD2 agrees at 11 bases. The CDR3 is made up of 17 amino acids. J gave up 5 bases and V 5 bases, and 13 bases lay outside the gene matches. Germline lookup yields CDR1 MNHEY and CDR2 SMNVEV (reference sequence). The CDR3 here is CASSPGTSGLRRETQYF. DNA of the CDR3: TGTGCCAGCAGTCCCGGGACTAGCGGCCTCAGGCGGGAGACCCAGTACTTC.

J is TRBJ2-1 and V is TRBV6-4; TRBD2 might be the D (5 bases). Trimming removed 2 bases at V and 9 bases at J, with 11 bases between. Germline values: CDR1 MRHNA, CDR2 SNTAGT. The CDR3 consists of 13 residues. The CDR3 region has the DNA TGTGCCAGCAGTGACACGGGGAATTGTGAGCAGTTCTTC. Its protein is CASSDTGNCEQFF.

This clone was seen a few times. This rearrangement joins TRBV7-9 to TRBJ1-1; TRBD1 aligns across 7 bases. The CDR3 sequence is 11 residues long. V lost 1 base and J lost 10; bases outside the gene matches: 0. Germline V CDR1 and CDR2: SEHNR, FQNEAQ (reference sequence). Written as DNA, the CDR3 is TGTGCCAGCAGCTTAGGACAGGGAGCTTTCTTT. Encoded protein: CASSLGQGAFF.

This sequence joins TRBV28 and TRBJ2-7, with 8 bases matching TRBD2. Trimming removed 5 bases from V and 3 bases from J; junction bases left unmatched: 9. Germline loops: CDR1 MDHEN, CDR2 SYDVKM. The CDR3 covers 15 residues. This CDR3 reads CASSNSGRRGYEQYF. The CDR3 region has the DNA TGTGCCAGCAGTAACAGCGGGAGAAGGGGCTACGAGCAGTACTTC.

The chain is built from TRBV6-5 and TRBJ2-7, with D possibly matching TRBD2 (5 bases). From germline, CDR1 is MNHEY and CDR2 SVGAGI. The V gene lost 4 bases and the J gene lost 6 bases, with 13 bases spanning the gap. CDR3 length equals 13 residues. Here the CDR3 DNA reads TGTGCCAGCAGTTTATTTCTTGAGGGCGAGCAGTACTTC. Amino acids: CASSLFLEGEQYF.

The J gene is TRBJ2-5, the V gene TRBV18; D uncertain. The CDR3 covers 15 residues. Looked up from germline, CDR1 is KGHSH and CDR2 is LQKENI. The V and J ends lost 2 bases and 0 bases respectively, with 10 bases between them. The CDR3 DNA follows: TGTGCCAGCTCACCAGAGCGCAATTACCAAGAGACCCAGTACTTC. Translating it yields CASSPERNYQETQYF.

The chain links TRBV7-9 to TRBJ2-1, with D perhaps TRBD1 (7 bases). V shed 6 bases and J shed 5 bases, with 17 bases lying between them. The CDR3 spans 15 residues. CDR1 is SEHNR and CDR2 is FQNEAQ in the germline V gene (reference sequence). In nucleotides, the CDR3 is TGTGCCAGCAGTCAAGGAGGGGGCTGGAACAATGAGCAGTTCTTC. Its protein product is CASSQGGGWNNEQFF.

This clone was seen only a few times. The rearrangement links TRBV29-1 to TRBJ1-2; D possibly corresponds to TRBD1 (5 bases). CDR3 length: 13 amino acids. V lost 7 bases and J lost 7, with 19 bases in between. Germline assignment: CDR1 SQVTM and CDR2 ANQGSEA. CDR3 residues: CSGRPGGTGGYTF. The CDR3 coding sequence is TGCAGCGGCCGCCCGGGGGGGACGGGTGGCTACACCTTC.

CDR3 residues: CASSMGARGSTEAFF. The DNA for the CDR3 is TGTGCCAGTAGTATGGGGGCCAGGGGAAGCACTGAAGCTTTCTTT. The J gene is TRBJ1-1, the V gene TRBV19; the D gene is possibly TRBD1 (6 bases). CDR3 size: 15 residues. Germline values: CDR1 LNHDA, CDR2 SQIVND (reference sequence). Trimming pared 3 bases from V and 4 bases from J, leaving 15 bases between.

V gene TRBV11-2 combines with J gene TRBJ2-5, with 8 bases identical to TRBD2. Per the germline V gene, CDR1 is SGHAT and CDR2 is FQNNGV. The CDR3 runs to 15 residues. The V segment lost 5 bases and the J segment 4 bases; nucleotides outside the gene matches: 9. CDR3 coding DNA: TGTGCCAGCAGCGTCACTAGCGGAAGATCAGAGACCCAGTACTTC. It is translated as CASSVTSGRSETQYF.

The chain employs TRBV5-1 and TRBJ2-6, with D uncertain. This CDR3 region has 16 residues. V was cut by 4 bases and J by 0 bases, with 11 bases left in between. CDR1 and CDR2 from the germline V gene are SGHRS and YFSETQ. CDR3 bases: TGCGCCAGCAGCGCGAGAGTCTTCTCTGGGGCCAACGTCCTGACTTTC. It yields the protein CASSARVFSGANVLTF. The full variable domain, its missing parts supplied by reference TRBV5-1 and TRBJ2-6, is KAGVTQTPRYLIKTRGQQVTLSCSPISGHRSVSWYQQTPGQGLQFLFEYFSETQRNKGNFPGRFSGRQFSNSRSEMNVSTLELGDSALYLCASSARVFSGANVLTFGAGSRLTVL.